The 32 T cell receptor beta chains presented below share a single source sample, sequenced in a study of blood T cells in healthy people across ages. Alongside a J-beta primer mix, a sample-barcoded 5' primer served in a second PCR lasting roughly 7 to 12 cycles. TCRdb itself ran the 5' RACE reads through MiXCR, one entry per CDR3 protein. Of some 1.6 million distinct CDR3 sequences in the sample, approximately 32% are singletons; the top ten hold 11%. Source material: blood. The receptors originated from a woman in her thirties in good health.

Remarks on this clonotype: Germline and junction disagree at one end, which may indicate a read error. This chain connects TRBV7-3 to TRBJ2-7, with D possibly being TRBD1 (6 bases). This CDR3 contains 15 residues. Germline assignment: CDR1 SGHTA and CDR2 FQGTGA. Here the CDR3 reads CASSLNPGQAYEQYF. Here the CDR3 DNA reads TGTGCCAGCAGTTTAAACCCGGGACAAGCCTACGAGCAGTACTTC.

The V and J genes are TRBV29-1 and TRBJ2-1; 8 positions match TRBD2. The germline V gene has CDR1 SQVTM and CDR2 ANQGSEA. The V gene end was trimmed by 3 bases and the J gene end by 4 bases; junction bases not matched to a gene: 5. CDR3 size: 14 residues. CDR3 sequence: CSVDSGSSYNEQFF. CDR3 DNA: TGCAGCGTTGACAGCGGGAGTAGTTACAATGAGCAGTTCTTC.

This clonotype appeared once. CDR3 nucleotides: TGCGCCAGCAGCCAAGGCACAGGCATTGGTCCTGCAAATGAGCAGTTCTTC. Amino acid sequence: CASSQGTGIGPANEQFF. The chain is built from TRBV4-1 and TRBJ2-1; D possibly corresponds to TRBD1 (5 bases). V gave up 1 base and J gave up 7 bases, with 20 bases separating them. Germline V gives CDR1 MGHRA, CDR2 YSYEKL. The CDR3 length is 17 residues.

This clonotype showed up just a few times. The V gene is TRBV7-8, the J gene TRBJ1-5; D is possibly TRBD1 (6 bases). Germline values: CDR1 SGHVS, CDR2 FQNEAQ. Trimming shortened V by 3 bases and J by 6 bases, and 12 bases separated the two germline ends. CDR3 length: 14 residues. The CDR3 here is CASSLVGGSQPQHF. The CDR3, as DNA: TGTGCCAGCAGCTTGGTGGGGGGCAGTCAGCCCCAGCATTTT.

This rearrangement joins TRBV4-2 to TRBJ2-5; D remains ambiguous. V dropped 1 base and J dropped 9 bases, with 18 bases sitting between them. CDR1 is LGHNA, CDR2 YNFKEQ, per germline. The CDR3 is 15 amino acids. The CDR3 coding sequence is TGTGCCAGCAGCCAAGGCACCGATAGCAGGATGGCCCAGTACTTC. It is translated as CASSQGTDSRMAQYF.

Turning to this clonotype: A read error may produce the germline difference seen at one junction end. V usage is TRBV27 and J usage is TRBJ2-6; D perhaps matches TRBD1 (5 bases). Germline-derived CDR1 and CDR2 are MNHEY and SMNVEV (reference sequence). This CDR3 spans 14 amino acids. CDR3 sequence reads: CASSSNSGANVPTF. The CDR3 DNA is TGTGCCAGCAGTTCGAACTCTGGGGCCAACGTCCCGACTTTC.

The chain carries TRBV10-3 and TRBJ2-4; 7 bases are shared with TRBD1. Germline trimming cut 2 bases from V and 4 bases from J; bases unmatched to any gene: 5. This CDR3 is 15 amino acids long. Germline values: CDR1 ENHRY, CDR2 SYGVKD. The CDR3 protein is CAISEDRVAKNIQYF. DNA of the CDR3: TGTGCCATCAGTGAGGACAGGGTCGCGAAAAACATTCAGTACTTC.

The chain combines TRBV12-5 with TRBJ2-1; TRBD2 agrees at 9 bases. Germline CDR1 is LGHNT and CDR2 is FRNRAP. This CDR3 spans 15 amino acids. The V and J ends lost 7 bases and 7 bases, in that order; junction bases with no gene match: 11. The DNA for the CDR3 is TGTGCTAGTGCCTCAAAAGCGGGGGGTAAGAATGAGCAGTTCTTC. Translated, it gives CASASKAGGKNEQFF.

The chain has TRBV20-1 and TRBJ2-3; a weak D match, TRBD2 (6 bases). This CDR3 has 13 amino acids. The V and J ends lost 6 bases and 2 bases respectively, with 12 bases between them. Germline V lookup: CDR1 DFQATT, CDR2 SNEGSKA (reference sequence). As DNA, the CDR3 is TGCAGTGCAAACGCGGGGCCCACAGATACGCAGTATTTT. Its protein is CSANAGPTDTQYF.

This clonotype was seen more than once but under ten times. The genes are TRBV7-2 and TRBJ2-3, with a possible D match to TRBD2 (5 bases). CDR1 and CDR2 from the germline V gene are SGHTA and FQGNSA. The CDR3 runs 15 residues. The V and J ends lost 5 bases and 1 base respectively, with 13 bases between them. The CDR3 DNA is TGTGCCAGCAGCCTGGACTTAGGAGGCACAGATACGCAGTATTTT. Translation: CASSLDLGGTDTQYF.

The chain carries TRBV1 and TRBJ1-1. TRBV1 counts as a pseudogene. This CDR3 is built from 14 residues. CDR3 sequence (DNA): TGCACCAGCAGCCAAGGTTCAGGTATTACTGAAACTTTCTTT. Its protein is CTSSQGSGITETFF.

The genes are TRBV11-2 and TRBJ2-5; a possible D gene is TRBD2 (5 bases). CDR3 length: 14 residues. The V end lost 8 bases, the J end lost 4 bases, and 17 bases lay between the germline ends. CDR1 is SGHAT, CDR2 FQNNGV, per germline. For the CDR3, the DNA is TGTGCCAGCGACCTCCTCGGAGGAGTAGAGACCCAGTACTTC. Encoded protein: CASDLLGGVETQYF.

The rearrangement joins TRBV9 to TRBJ2-4; weak D call: TRBD2 (7 bases). CDR1 and CDR2 from the germline V gene are SGDLS and YYNGEE. This CDR3 spans 16 amino acids. Trimming pared 3 bases from V and 13 bases from J, leaving 26 bases between. The chain's CDR3 is CASSEGLRGGSYKQYF. In nucleotides, the CDR3 is TGTGCCAGCAGCGAGGGATTAAGGGGGGGTTCCTACAAGCAGTACTTC. The whole variable domain, filled in from reference TRBV9 and TRBJ2-4, reads DSGVTQTPKHLITATGQRVTLRCSPRSGDLSVYWYQQSLDQGLQFLIQYYNGEERAKGNILERFSAQQFPDLHSELNLSSLELGDSALYFCASSEGLRGGSYKQYFGAGTRLSVL.

The table lists this clonotype with a few counts. The rearrangement links TRBV29-1 to TRBJ2-7, with 11 bases identical to TRBD1. V dropped 2 bases and J dropped 3; count of bases not matched to a gene: 12. The germline gives CDR1 SQVTM, CDR2 ANQGSEA. This CDR3 is 17 amino acids long. The CDR3 here is CSVEFEGGQGAGYEQYF. The CDR3 DNA follows: TGCAGCGTTGAATTCGAAGGAGGACAGGGGGCGGGCTACGAGCAGTACTTC.

The CDR3 loop is CASSVVRGDTQYF. DNA for the CDR3: TGTGCCAGCAGCGTAGTGCGGGGAGATACGCAGTATTTT. This sequence joins TRBV9 and TRBJ2-3, with D maybe TRBD2 (6 bases). The V end lost 0 bases, the J end lost 5 bases, and 7 bases lay between the germline ends. This CDR3 comprises 13 residues. Germline V gene lookup returns CDR1 SGDLS and CDR2 YYNGEE.

V gene TRBV7-9 combines with J gene TRBJ1-4, with D tentatively TRBD1 (5 bases). Germline-derived CDR1 and CDR2 are SEHNR and FQNEAQ (reference sequence). V was clipped by 3 bases and J by 8 bases, with 13 bases between them. The CDR3 has 14 amino acids. The CDR3 region is CASSFRRGKEKLFF. The CDR3, as DNA: TGTGCCAGCAGCTTCCGACGGGGGAAGGAAAAACTGTTTTTT. Combining the CDR3 with reference TRBV7-9 and TRBJ1-4 gives the whole variable domain DTGVSQNPRHKITKRGQNVTFRCDPISEHNRLYWYRQTLGQGPEFLTYFQNEAQLEKSRLLSDRFSAERPKGSFSTLEIQRTEQGDSAMYLCASSFRRGKEKLFFGSGTQLSVL.

The chain links TRBV5-1 to TRBJ2-5; perhaps TRBD1 as D (5 bases). Trimming removed 2 bases at V and 5 bases at J, with 19 bases between. This CDR3 is 16 amino acids long. The germline CDR1 and CDR2 sequences are SGHRS and YFSETQ. CDR3 amino acids: CASSFVKGAIWETQYF. CDR3 bases: TGCGCCAGCAGCTTTGTGAAAGGGGCCATCTGGGAGACCCAGTACTTC.

The CDR3 DNA reads TGTGCCAGCAGTTCCCCGTTAGGGGTAGCAGATACGCAGTATTTT. Its translation: CASSSPLGVADTQYF. The chain is built from TRBV28 and TRBJ2-3, with D perhaps TRBD1 (5 bases). Looked up from germline, CDR1 is MDHEN and CDR2 is SYDVKM. The CDR3 length is 15 residues. The V end was cut by 4 bases, the J end by 4 bases, with 15 bases between.

This chain connects TRBV10-3 to TRBJ2-1; D is possibly TRBD1 (6 bases). V gave up 6 bases and J gave up 2 bases, with 17 bases separating them. Per the germline V gene, CDR1 is ENHRY and CDR2 is SYGVKD. The CDR3 runs 16 residues. Here the CDR3 reads CAIRESGTKTYNEQFF. CDR3 nucleotides: TGTGCCATCAGGGAATCCGGGACAAAAACCTACAATGAGCAGTTCTTC.

This clonotype was observed many times. J is TRBJ2-7 and V is TRBV5-1, with 9 bases aligning to TRBD2. CDR1 and CDR2 (germline): SGHRS, YFSETQ. V dropped 2 bases and J dropped 4; count of bases not matched to a gene: 4. The CDR3 is 14 residues long. This chain's CDR3 is CASSFGLASYEQYF. The CDR3 DNA follows: TGCGCCAGCAGCTTTGGACTAGCGTCATACGAGCAGTACTTC.

This chain links TRBV20-1 with TRBJ1-5; D ambiguous. Germline V CDR1 and CDR2: DFQATT, SNEGSKA (reference sequence). This CDR3 contains 15 residues. The V end lost 0 bases, the J end lost 1 base, and 10 bases lay between the germline ends. The CDR3 protein is CSARDAGRSNQPQHF. CDR3 nucleotide sequence: TGCAGTGCTAGAGACGCGGGAAGAAGCAATCAGCCCCAGCATTTT.

The chain uses TRBV6-1 and TRBJ2-1; 12 bases are shared with TRBD2. This CDR3 comprises 19 residues. Germline V gene lookup returns CDR1 MNHNS and CDR2 SASEGT. The J segment lost 1 base and the V segment lost 4 bases, leaving 11 bases of the junction unmatched. This chain's CDR3 is CASSVISELAGGSYNEQFF. The CDR3, as DNA: TGTGCCAGCAGTGTTATATCGGAACTAGCGGGAGGTTCCTACAATGAGCAGTTCTTC.

Note on this clonotype: The CDR3 end shows no conserved phenylalanine or tryptophan, and so a read error is likely. The V call is TRBV20-1, the J call TRBJ1-1; D remains unclear. This CDR3 has 15 residues. Germline V gives CDR1 DFQATT, CDR2 SNEGSKA (reference sequence). Trimming pared 7 bases from V and 0 bases from J, leaving 18 bases between. DNA for the CDR3: TGCAGTGTAAAAAGGCAGAACCTGATGAACACTGAAGCTTTCTGT. As protein: CSVKRQNLMNTEAFC.

The chain has TRBV6-6 and TRBJ2-1; 13 bases match TRBD2. J gave up 7 bases and V 6 bases, and 6 bases lay outside the gene matches. The germline V gene encodes CDR1 MNHNY and CDR2 SVGAGI (reference sequence). CDR3 length: 15 amino acids. The CDR3 loop reads CASRLLAGGENEQFF. The DNA of the CDR3 is TGTGCCAGCAGGCTACTAGCGGGAGGGGAAAATGAGCAGTTCTTC.

The rearrangement links TRBV20-1 to TRBJ2-7, with 9 positions matching TRBD2. The CDR3 is 14 residues long. J gave up 3 bases and V 6 bases, and 9 bases lay outside the gene matches. The V gene's germline CDR1 is DFQATT and CDR2 SNEGSKA (reference sequence). The CDR3 reads CSAVAGVPLYEQYF. CDR3 bases: TGCAGTGCCGTAGCGGGAGTCCCGCTCTACGAGCAGTACTTC.

This sequence joins TRBV10-3 and TRBJ2-5; D is uncertain. This CDR3 comprises 13 residues. CDR1 and CDR2 (germline): ENHRY, SYGVKD. The germline V and J ends were trimmed by 3 bases and 2 bases, with 7 bases remaining between them. The CDR3 loop is CAISDLGQETQYF. For the CDR3, the DNA is TGTGCCATCAGTGACTTGGGGCAAGAGACCCAGTACTTC.

The V call is TRBV7-2, the J call TRBJ2-3; 10 nucleotides align to TRBD2. J lost 1 base, V lost 5 bases, and 9 bases had no gene match. Per the germline V gene, CDR1 is SGHTA and CDR2 is FQGNSA. The CDR3 is 17 residues long. For the CDR3, the DNA is TGTGCCAGCAGCCAGTGGGCTACTAGCGGGGGCACAGATACGCAGTATTTT. Translation: CASSQWATSGGTDTQYF.

In this sample, this clonotype turned up many times. This chain connects TRBV20-1 to TRBJ2-2; TRBD2 matches 9 bases. Looked up from germline, CDR1 is DFQATT and CDR2 is SNEGSKA (reference sequence). Losses at the gene ends were 1 base for V and 3 bases for J; bases not matched to a gene: 3. CDR3 size: 15 residues. CDR3 sequence: CSARVASGDTGELFF. The CDR3 coding sequence is TGCAGTGCTAGAGTTGCTAGCGGGGACACCGGGGAGCTGTTTTTT.

V usage is TRBV20-1 and J usage is TRBJ2-7, with D possibly TRBD1 on 6 matching bases. The V gene lost 3 bases and the J gene lost 0 bases, with 9 bases spanning the gap. CDR1 and CDR2 from the germline V gene are DFQATT and SNEGSKA (reference sequence). The CDR3 length is 13 residues. The CDR3 nucleotides read TGCAGTGCTAGGGAGGACAGCTCCTACGAGCAGTACTTC. Translating gives CSAREDSSYEQYF.

The J gene is TRBJ2-7, the V gene TRBV5-4, with TRBD2 identical over 11 bases. TRBJ2-5 explains the end of the DNA better; the J call may be wrong. This CDR3 contains 15 residues. The germline V gene encodes CDR1 SGHNT and CDR2 YYREEE (reference sequence). In DNA, the CDR3 is TGTGCCAGCAGCTTGTTACTAGCGGGGGCAGAGACCCAGTACTTC. Residues: CASSLLLAGAETQYF.

This clonotype appeared a few times. The rearrangement links TRBV20-1 to TRBJ2-5; D is perhaps TRBD2 (6 bases). Germline V gives CDR1 DFQATT, CDR2 SNEGSKA (reference sequence). The CDR3 runs 12 residues. The V end lost 8 bases, the J end lost 7 bases, and 17 bases lay between the germline ends. CDR3 nucleotide sequence: TGCAGTTCCCAAGATGGAGCGGGGACCCAGTACTTC. This encodes CSSQDGAGTQYF.

Here the CDR3 reads CASSTSRAGVEQYF. The CDR3 DNA reads as TGTGCCAGCAGCACCTCCCGCGCCGGAGTCGAGCAGTACTTC. The chain couples TRBV11-2 to TRBJ2-7; D not resolved. V lost 5 bases to trimming and J lost 6 bases, with 17 bases between them. From germline, CDR1 is SGHAT and CDR2 FQNNGV. The CDR3 is 14 amino acids.